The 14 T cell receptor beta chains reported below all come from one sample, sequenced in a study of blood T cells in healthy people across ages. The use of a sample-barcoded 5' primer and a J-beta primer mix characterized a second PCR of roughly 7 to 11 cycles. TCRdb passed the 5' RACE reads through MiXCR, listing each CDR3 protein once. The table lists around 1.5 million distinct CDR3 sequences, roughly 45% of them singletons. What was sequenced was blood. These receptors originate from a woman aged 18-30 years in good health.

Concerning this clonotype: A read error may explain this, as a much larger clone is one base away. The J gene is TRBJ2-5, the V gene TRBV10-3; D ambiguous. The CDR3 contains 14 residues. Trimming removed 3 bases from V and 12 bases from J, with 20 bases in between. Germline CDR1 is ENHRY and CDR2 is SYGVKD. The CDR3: CAISDATVFGEKYF. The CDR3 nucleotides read TGTGCCATCAGTGACGCGACGGTCTTCGGCGAGAAGTACTTC.

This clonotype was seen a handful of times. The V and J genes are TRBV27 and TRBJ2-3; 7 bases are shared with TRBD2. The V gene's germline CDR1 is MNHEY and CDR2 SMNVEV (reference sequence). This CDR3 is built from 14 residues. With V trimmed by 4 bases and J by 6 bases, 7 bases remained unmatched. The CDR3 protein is CASSSLAARDTQYF. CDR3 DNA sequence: TGTGCCAGCAGTTCGCTAGCGGCTCGGGATACGCAGTATTTT.

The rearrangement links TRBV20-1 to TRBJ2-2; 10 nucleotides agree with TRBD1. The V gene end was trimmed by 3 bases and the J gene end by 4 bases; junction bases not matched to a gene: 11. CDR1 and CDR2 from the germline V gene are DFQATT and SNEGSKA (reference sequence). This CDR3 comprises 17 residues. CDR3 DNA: TGCAGTGCTAGGGCGACCCGGGACAGGGGTCTCACCGGGGAGCTGTTTTTT. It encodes CSARATRDRGLTGELFF.

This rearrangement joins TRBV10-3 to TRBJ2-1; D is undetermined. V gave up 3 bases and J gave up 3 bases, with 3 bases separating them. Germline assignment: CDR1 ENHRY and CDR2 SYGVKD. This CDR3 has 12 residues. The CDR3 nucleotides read TGTGCCATCAGTGACCGCTACAATGAGCAGTTCTTC. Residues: CAISDRYNEQFF.

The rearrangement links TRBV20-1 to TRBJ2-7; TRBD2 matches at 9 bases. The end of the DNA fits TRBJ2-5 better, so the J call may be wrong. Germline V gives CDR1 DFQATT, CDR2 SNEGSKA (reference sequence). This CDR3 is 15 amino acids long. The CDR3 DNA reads TGCAGTGCTAGAACTTCTAGCGGGGCCTACGAGACCCAGTACTTC. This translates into CSARTSSGAYETQYF.

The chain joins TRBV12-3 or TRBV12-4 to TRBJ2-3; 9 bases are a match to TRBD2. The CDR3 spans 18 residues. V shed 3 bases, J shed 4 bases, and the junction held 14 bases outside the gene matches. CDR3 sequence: CASSFRAAGGSSADTQYF. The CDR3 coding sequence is TGTGCCAGCAGTTTCCGAGCAGCGGGAGGTTCATCGGCAGATACGCAGTATTTT.

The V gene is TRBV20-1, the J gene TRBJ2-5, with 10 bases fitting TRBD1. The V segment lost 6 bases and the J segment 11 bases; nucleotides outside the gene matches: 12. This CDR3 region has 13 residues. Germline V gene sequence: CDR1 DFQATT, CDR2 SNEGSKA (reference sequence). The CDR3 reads CSAMGQGHNEQYF. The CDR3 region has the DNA TGCAGTGCAATGGGACAGGGGCACAATGAGCAGTACTTC.

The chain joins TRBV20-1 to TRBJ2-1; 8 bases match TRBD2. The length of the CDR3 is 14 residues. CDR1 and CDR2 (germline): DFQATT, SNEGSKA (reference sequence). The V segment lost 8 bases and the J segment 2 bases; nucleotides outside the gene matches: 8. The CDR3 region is CSSPGGLTYNEQFF. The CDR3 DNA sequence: TGCAGTTCCCCGGGGGGGCTCACCTACAATGAGCAGTTCTTC.

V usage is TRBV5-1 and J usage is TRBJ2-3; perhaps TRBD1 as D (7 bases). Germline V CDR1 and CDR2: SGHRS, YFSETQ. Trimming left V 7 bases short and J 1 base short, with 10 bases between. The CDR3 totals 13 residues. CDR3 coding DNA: TGCGCCAGCGCCAGGGGGGGCACAGATACGCAGTATTTT. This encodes CASARGGTDTQYF.

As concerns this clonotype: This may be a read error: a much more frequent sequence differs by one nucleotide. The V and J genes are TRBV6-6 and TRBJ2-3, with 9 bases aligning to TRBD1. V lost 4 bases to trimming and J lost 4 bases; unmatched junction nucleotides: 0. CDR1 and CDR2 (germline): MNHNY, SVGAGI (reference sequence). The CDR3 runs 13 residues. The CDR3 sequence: CASSWTGADTQYF. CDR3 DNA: TGTGCCAGCAGTTGGACAGGGGCAGATACGCAGTATTTT.

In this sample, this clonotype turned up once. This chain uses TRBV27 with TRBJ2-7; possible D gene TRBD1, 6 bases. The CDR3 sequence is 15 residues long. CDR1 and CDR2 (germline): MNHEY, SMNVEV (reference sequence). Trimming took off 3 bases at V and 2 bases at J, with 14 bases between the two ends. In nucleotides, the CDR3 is TGTGCCAGCAGTTTTCGGACAGTCGGGCCCTACGAGCAGTACTTC. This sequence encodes CASSFRTVGPYEQYF.

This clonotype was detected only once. CDR3 bases: TGCAGTGCACCCAAGCCGGACGGAGGACTATATGAAAAACTGTTTTTT. Translated: CSAPKPDGGLYEKLFF. This chain connects TRBV20-1 to TRBJ1-4, with unresolved D. V gave up 6 bases and J gave up 6 bases, with 23 bases separating them. Germline CDR1 DFQATT, CDR2 SNEGSKA (reference sequence). This CDR3 contains 16 residues.

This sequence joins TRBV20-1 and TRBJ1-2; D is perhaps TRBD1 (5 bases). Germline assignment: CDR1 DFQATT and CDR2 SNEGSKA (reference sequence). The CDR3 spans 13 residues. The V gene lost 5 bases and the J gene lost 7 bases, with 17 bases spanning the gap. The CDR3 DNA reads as TGCAGTGCTGCCGAAGGGGTCGGAGCTGGCTACACCTTC. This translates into CSAAEGVGAGYTF.

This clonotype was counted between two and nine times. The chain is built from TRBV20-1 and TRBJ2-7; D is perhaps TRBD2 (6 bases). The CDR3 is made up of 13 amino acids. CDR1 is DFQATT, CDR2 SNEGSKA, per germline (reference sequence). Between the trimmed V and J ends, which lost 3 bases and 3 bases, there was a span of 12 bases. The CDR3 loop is CSASGSTLYEQYF. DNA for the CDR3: TGCAGTGCTAGCGGGAGTACACTCTACGAGCAGTACTTC.